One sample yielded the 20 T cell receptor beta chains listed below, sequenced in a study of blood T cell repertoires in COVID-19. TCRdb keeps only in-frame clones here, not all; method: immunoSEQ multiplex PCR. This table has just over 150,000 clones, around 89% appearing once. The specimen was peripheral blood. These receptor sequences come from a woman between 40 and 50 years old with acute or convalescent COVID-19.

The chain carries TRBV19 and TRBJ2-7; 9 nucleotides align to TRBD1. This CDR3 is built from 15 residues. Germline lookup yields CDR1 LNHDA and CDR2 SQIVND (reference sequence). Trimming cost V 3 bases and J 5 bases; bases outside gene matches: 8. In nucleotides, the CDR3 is TGTGCCAGTAGTATCGGGACAGGGAGTTTTAACGAGCAGTACTTC. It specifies CASSIGTGSFNEQYF.

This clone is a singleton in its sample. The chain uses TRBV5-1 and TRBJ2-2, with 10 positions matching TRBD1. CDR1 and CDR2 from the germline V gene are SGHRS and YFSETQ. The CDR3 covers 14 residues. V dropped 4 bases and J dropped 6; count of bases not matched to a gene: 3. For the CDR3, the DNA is TGCGCCAGCAGCGTGACAGGGGGCCCCGGGGAGCTGTTTTTT. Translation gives CASSVTGGPGELFF.

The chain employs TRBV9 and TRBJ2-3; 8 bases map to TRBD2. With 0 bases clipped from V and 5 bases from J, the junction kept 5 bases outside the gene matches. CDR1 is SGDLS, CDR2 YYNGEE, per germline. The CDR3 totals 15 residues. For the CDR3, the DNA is TGTGCCAGCAGCGTAGCAGCGGGAGCTCAAGATACGCAGTATTTT. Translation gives CASSVAAGAQDTQYF.

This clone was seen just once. For the CDR3, the DNA is TGTGCCAGCAGCCCCCCCCACAGCAATGAGCAGTTCTTC. Translated, it gives CASSPPHSNEQFF. The chain has TRBV27 and TRBJ2-1; D is unresolved. Germline-derived CDR1 and CDR2 are MNHEY and SMNVEV (reference sequence). Trimming left V 6 bases short and J 6 bases short, with 12 bases between. The length of the CDR3 is 13 residues.

CDR3 nucleotide sequence: TGTGCCAGCAGCCAAGTCAGGAATGCGGGGGCGCCCGGGGAGCAGTACTTC. Translating it yields CASSQVRNAGAPGEQYF. This sequence joins TRBV3-1 (or the pseudogene TRBV3-2) and TRBJ2-7; perhaps TRBD2 as D (7 bases). The length of the CDR3 is 17 residues. Germline lookup yields CDR1 LGHDT and CDR2 YNNKEL (reference sequence). V was cut by 1 base and J by 7 bases, with 23 bases left in between.

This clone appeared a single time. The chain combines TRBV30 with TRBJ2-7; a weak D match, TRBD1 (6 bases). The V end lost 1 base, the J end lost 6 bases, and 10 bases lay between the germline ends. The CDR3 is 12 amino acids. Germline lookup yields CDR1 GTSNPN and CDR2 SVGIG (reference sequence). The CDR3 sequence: CAWSDRVGEQYF. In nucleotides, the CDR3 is TGTGCCTGGAGTGACAGGGTAGGCGAGCAGTACTTC. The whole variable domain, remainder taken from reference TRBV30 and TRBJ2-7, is SQTIHQWPATLVQPVGSPLSLECTVEGTSNPNLYWYRQAAGRGLQLLFYSVGIGQISSEVPQNLSASRPQDRQFILSSKKLLLSDSGFYLCAWSDRVGEQYFGPGTRLTVT.

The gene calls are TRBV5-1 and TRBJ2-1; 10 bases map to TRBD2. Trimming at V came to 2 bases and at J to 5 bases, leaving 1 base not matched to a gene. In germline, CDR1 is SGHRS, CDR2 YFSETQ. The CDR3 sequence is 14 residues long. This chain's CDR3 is CASSLAGGDNEQFF. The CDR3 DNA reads TGCGCCAGCAGCTTAGCGGGAGGGGACAATGAGCAGTTCTTC.

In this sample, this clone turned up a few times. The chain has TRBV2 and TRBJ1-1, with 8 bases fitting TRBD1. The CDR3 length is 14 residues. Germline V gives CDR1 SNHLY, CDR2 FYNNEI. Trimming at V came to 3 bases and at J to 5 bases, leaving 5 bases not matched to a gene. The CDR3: CASSDRQGNTEAFF. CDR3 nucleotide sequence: TGTGCCAGCAGTGATCGACAGGGGAATACTGAAGCTTTCTTT. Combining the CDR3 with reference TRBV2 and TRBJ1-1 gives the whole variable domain EPEVTQTPSHQVTQMGQEVILRCVPISNHLYFYWYRQILGQKVEFLVSFYNNEISEKSEIFDDQFSVERPDGSNFTLKIRSTKLEDSAMYFCASSDRQGNTEAFFGQGTRLTVV.

CDR3 amino acids: CASRGLAGGYEQYF. CDR3 sequence (DNA): TGTGCCAGCAGAGGACTAGCGGGAGGGTACGAGCAGTACTTC. V gene TRBV6-5 combines with J gene TRBJ2-7; TRBD2 aligns across 15 bases. The CDR3 has 14 amino acids. The V gene's germline CDR1 is MNHEY and CDR2 SVGAGI. With V trimmed by 6 bases and J by 4 bases, 1 base remained unmatched.

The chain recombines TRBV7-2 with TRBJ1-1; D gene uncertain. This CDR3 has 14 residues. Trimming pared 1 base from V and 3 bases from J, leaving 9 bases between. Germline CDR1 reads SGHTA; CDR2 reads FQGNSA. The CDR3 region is CASSLGVQYTEAFF. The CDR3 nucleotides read TGTGCCAGCAGCTTAGGGGTACAGTACACTGAAGCTTTCTTT.

The CDR3 loop reads CASIGYRERAPNTGELFF. The CDR3 coding sequence is TGTGCCAGCATCGGTTACCGAGAGAGGGCCCCGAACACCGGGGAGCTGTTTTTT. This rearrangement joins TRBV12-1 to TRBJ2-2; TRBD2 reflects the table's D call only, with no check against the DNA. TRBV12-1 is a listed pseudogene. The CDR3 spans 18 residues.

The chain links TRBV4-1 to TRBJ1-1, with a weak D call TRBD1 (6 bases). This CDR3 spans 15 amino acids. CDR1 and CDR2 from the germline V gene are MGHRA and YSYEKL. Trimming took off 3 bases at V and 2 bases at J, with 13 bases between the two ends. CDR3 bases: TGCGCCAGCAGCCAGAGGGGGAATGTAAACACTGAAGCTTTCTTT. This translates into CASSQRGNVNTEAFF.

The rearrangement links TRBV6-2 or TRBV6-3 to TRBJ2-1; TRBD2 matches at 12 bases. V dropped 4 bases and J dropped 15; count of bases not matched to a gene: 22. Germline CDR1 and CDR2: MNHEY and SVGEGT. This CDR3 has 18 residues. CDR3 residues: CASSSESSGLAGFYSPFF. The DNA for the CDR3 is TGTGCCAGCAGTTCCGAATCATCCGGACTAGCGGGATTTTACTCGCCGTTCTTC.

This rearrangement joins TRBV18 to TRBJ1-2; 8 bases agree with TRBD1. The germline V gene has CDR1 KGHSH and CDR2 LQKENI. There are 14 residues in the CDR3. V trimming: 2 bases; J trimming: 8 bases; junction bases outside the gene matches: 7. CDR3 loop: CASSPKDRGSGYTF. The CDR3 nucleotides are TGTGCCAGCTCACCAAAAGACAGGGGCTCCGGCTACACCTTC.

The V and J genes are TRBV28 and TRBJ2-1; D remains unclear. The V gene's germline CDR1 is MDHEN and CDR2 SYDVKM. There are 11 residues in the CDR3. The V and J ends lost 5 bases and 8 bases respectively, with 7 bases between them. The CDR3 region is CASSAPDEQFF. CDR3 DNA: TGTGCCAGCAGTGCCCCAGATGAGCAGTTCTTC.

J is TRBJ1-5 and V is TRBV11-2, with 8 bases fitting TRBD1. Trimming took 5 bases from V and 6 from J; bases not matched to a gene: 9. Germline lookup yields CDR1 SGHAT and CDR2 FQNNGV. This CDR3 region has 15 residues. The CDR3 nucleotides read TGTGCCAGCAGCCTTGGACAGGGAGAGGGTCAGCCCCAGCATTTT. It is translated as CASSLGQGEGQPQHF.

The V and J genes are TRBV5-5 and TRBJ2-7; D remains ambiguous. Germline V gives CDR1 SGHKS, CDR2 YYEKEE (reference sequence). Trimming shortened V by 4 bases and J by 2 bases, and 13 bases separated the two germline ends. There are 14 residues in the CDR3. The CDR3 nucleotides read TGTGCCAGCAGCCAAGGCCTAGGCGCCTACGAGCAGTACTTC. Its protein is CASSQGLGAYEQYF.

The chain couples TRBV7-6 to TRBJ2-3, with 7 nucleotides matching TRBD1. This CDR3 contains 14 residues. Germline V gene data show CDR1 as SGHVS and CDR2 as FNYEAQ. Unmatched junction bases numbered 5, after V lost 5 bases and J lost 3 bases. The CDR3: CASSRQGSTDTQYF. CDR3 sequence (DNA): TGTGCCAGCAGCCGACAGGGTAGTACAGATACGCAGTATTTT.

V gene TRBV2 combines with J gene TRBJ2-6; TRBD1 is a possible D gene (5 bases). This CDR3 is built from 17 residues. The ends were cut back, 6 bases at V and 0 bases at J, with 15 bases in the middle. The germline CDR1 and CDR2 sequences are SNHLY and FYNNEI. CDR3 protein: CASRYLTGYSGANVLTF. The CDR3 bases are TGTGCCAGCAGGTATCTCACAGGATACTCTGGGGCCAACGTCCTGACTTTC.

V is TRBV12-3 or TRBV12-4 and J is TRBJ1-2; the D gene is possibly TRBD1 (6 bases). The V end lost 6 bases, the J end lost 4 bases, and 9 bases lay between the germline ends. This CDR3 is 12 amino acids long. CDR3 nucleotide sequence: TGTGCCAGCAGGCTACAGGGCTATGGCTACACCTTC. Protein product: CASRLQGYGYTF.